This T cell receptor (beta chain) was identified in a study of blood T cell repertoires in COVID-19. Looking at the study overall: Material from acute and convalescent COVID-19 was sourced from the United States, Italy and Spain. The cDNA or gDNA used as material had been derived from T cells, B-cell-depleted T cells, or PBMCs.

Assay used: immunoSEQ multiplex PCR; TCRdb lists only in-frame clones, some missing. The sample comprises hundreds of thousands of clones, around 82% of which are singletons, and roughly 4.3% rests with the top ten. This clone turned up a few times. This study enrolled people aged about 18 to 90 from 20 to 25 US geographic areas. Donors were grouped by their self-reported clinical history. The CDR3 is 17 residues long. Germline values: CDR1 SGHNT, CDR2 YYREEE (reference sequence). The V and J ends lost 1 base and 0 bases respectively, with 16 bases between them. Sequenced material: PBMCs or T cells enriched from blood (not recorded which). The TCR was taken from a man aged 25-40 years with acute COVID-19. The chain uses TRBV5-4 and TRBJ1-1; D gene uncertain. DNA for the CDR3: TGTGCCAGCAGCTTGATCGCGTGGGCCCCCTTGAACACTGAAGCTTTCTTT. Its translation: CASSLIAWAPLNTEAFF.